The present TCR beta chain was sequenced within a study of blood T cell repertoires in COVID-19. On the study more broadly: Donors in the United States, Italy and Spain gave samples during acute or convalescent COVID-19. The analysed material was cDNA or gDNA that came from T cells, B-cell-depleted T cells, or PBMCs.

Study members were between about 18 and 95 years old and lived in approximately 25 US regions. Participants' reported clinical history set cohort assignment. Profiled with immunoSEQ multiplex PCR; TCRdb holds only in-frame clones, not every one. This sample has a few hundred thousand clones, with 65% to 90% found just once. This CDR3 comprises 20 residues. This chain uses TRBV21-1 with TRBJ1-4; the table calls TRBD1, which could not be checked here. TRBV21-1 has pseudogene status. The clonotype originates from a woman aged 25 to 39 who had been exposed to COVID-19. The specimen was PBMCs or T cells enriched from blood (not recorded which). This chain's CDR3 is CASSKVEDRRTLTTNEKLFF. The CDR3 nucleotides are TGTGCCAGCAGCAAAGTTGAGGACAGACGAACCCTGACAACTAATGAAAAACTGTTTTTT.